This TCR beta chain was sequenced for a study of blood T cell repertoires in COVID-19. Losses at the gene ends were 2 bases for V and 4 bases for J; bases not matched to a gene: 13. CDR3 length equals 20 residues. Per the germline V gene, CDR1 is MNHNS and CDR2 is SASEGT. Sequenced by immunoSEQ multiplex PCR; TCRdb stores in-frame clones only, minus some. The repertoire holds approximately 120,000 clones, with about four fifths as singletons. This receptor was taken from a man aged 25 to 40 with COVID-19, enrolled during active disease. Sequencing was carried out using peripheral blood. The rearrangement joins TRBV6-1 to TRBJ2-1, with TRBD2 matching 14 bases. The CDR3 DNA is TGTGCCAGCAGTGAATTAGGGGGACTAGCGGGAGCAGAGGGGTACAATGAGCAGTTCTTC. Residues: CASSELGGLAGAEGYNEQFF.